This T cell receptor (beta chain) appears in the sequencing data of a study of patients and donors after allogeneic stem cell transplantation. Unmatched junction bases numbered 4, after V lost 2 bases and J lost 0 bases. This CDR3 is built from 16 residues. The V gene's germline CDR1 is SEHNR and CDR2 FQNEAQ (reference sequence). TCRdb passed the RT-PCR reads through MiXCR, listing each CDR3 protein once. The sample contains about a million distinct CDR3 sequences, approximately 19% of which appear only once. This clonotype turned up a few times. The specimen was blood, either unsorted or a sorted T cell fraction (not recorded which). The origin of this receptor is a human donor who was either an allogeneic HSCT recipient or a stem cell or donor lymphocyte infusion donor (not recorded which). It is not recorded whose cells these are; they may come from a transplant donor. This chain connects TRBV7-9 to TRBJ1-1; 9 positions match TRBD1. For the CDR3, the DNA is TGTGCCAGCAGCTTAACGACAGGGGGTGTGAACACTGAAGCTTTCTTT. Amino acids: CASSLTTGGVNTEAFF.